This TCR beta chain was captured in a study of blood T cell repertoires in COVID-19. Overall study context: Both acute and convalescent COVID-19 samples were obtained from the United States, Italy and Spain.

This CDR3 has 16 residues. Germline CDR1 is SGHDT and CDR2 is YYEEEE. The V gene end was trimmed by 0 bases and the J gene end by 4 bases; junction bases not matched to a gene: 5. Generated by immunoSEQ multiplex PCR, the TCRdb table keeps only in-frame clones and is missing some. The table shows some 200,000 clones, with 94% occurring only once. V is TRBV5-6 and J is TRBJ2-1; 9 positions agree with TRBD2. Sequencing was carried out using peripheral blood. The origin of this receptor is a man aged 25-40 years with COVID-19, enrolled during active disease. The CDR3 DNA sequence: TGTGCCAGCAGCTTGGATTGGGCGGGGGGGTACAATGAGCAGTTCTTC. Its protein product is CASSLDWAGGYNEQFF.